This entry lists 27 T cell receptor beta chains sequenced from one sample in a study of blood T cell repertoires in COVID-19. The assay was immunoSEQ multiplex PCR, and TCRdb's table has in-frame clones only and misses some. Of 250,000 to 300,000 clones listed, about nine tenths were seen once; the top ten hold 11%. The source material was peripheral blood. These receptors all come from a woman in her twenties or thirties with COVID-19, enrolled during active disease.

V usage is TRBV7-9 and J usage is TRBJ2-7; possible D gene TRBD1, 5 bases. The V gene lost 7 bases and the J gene lost 3 bases, with 10 bases spanning the gap. The germline CDR1 and CDR2 sequences are SEHNR and FQNEAQ (reference sequence). This CDR3 comprises 12 residues. This CDR3 is CASKFDSYEQYF. DNA of the CDR3: TGTGCCAGCAAATTCGACAGCTACGAGCAGTACTTC. Variable domain in full (rest from reference TRBV7-9 and TRBJ2-7): DTGVSQNPRHKITKRGQNVTFRCDPISEHNRLYWYRQTLGQGPEFLTYFQNEAQLEKSRLLSDRFSAERPKGSFSTLEIQRTEQGDSAMYLCASKFDSYEQYFGPGTRLTVT.

J is TRBJ2-1 and V is TRBV7-9, with 7 bases that match TRBD2. Germline V gene sequence: CDR1 SEHNR, CDR2 FQNEAQ (reference sequence). Trimming removed 0 bases from V and 2 bases from J; junction bases left unmatched: 1. The CDR3 has 15 amino acids. The CDR3 nucleotides are TGTGCCAGCAGCTTAGCCGGACTAGCCTACAATGAGCAGTTCTTC. Protein: CASSLAGLAYNEQFF. Complete variable domain (other parts from reference TRBV7-9 and TRBJ2-1): DTGVSQNPRHKITKRGQNVTFRCDPISEHNRLYWYRQTLGQGPEFLTYFQNEAQLEKSRLLSDRFSAERPKGSFSTLEIQRTEQGDSAMYLCASSLAGLAYNEQFFGPGTRLTVL.

Only one count was recorded for this clone. The chain joins TRBV7-9 to TRBJ1-2; 7 bases line up with TRBD1. V gave up 5 bases and J gave up 4 bases; unmatched junction bases: 7. CDR1 SEHNR and CDR2 FQNEAQ come from the germline V gene (reference sequence). CDR3 length: 14 amino acids. The CDR3 loop is CASSQTGARYGYTF. In nucleotides, the CDR3 is TGTGCCAGCAGCCAAACAGGGGCCCGCTATGGCTACACCTTC.

This chain connects TRBV10-2 to TRBJ2-1, with 9 bases identical to TRBD2. The CDR3 covers 16 residues. Trimming took 0 bases from V and 5 from J; bases not matched to a gene: 5. From germline, CDR1 is WSHSY and CDR2 SAAADI. The chain's CDR3 is CASSESASSGDNEQFF. DNA of the CDR3: TGCGCCAGCAGTGAGTCGGCGTCTAGCGGGGACAATGAGCAGTTCTTC.

V usage is TRBV5-4 and J usage is TRBJ2-1; TRBD1 matches at 10 bases. V shed 2 bases and J 7 bases; nucleotides not matched to a gene: 3. The CDR3 sequence is 14 residues long. Germline V gives CDR1 SGHNT, CDR2 YYREEE (reference sequence). CDR3 protein: CASSLDRGRNEQFF. In DNA, the CDR3 is TGTGCCAGCAGCTTAGACAGGGGGCGGAATGAGCAGTTCTTC.

This clone has only one observation. This rearrangement joins TRBV19 to TRBJ1-1; D gene ambiguous. The CDR3 spans 11 residues. Trimming stripped 8 bases from V and 5 bases from J, with 9 bases between. From germline, CDR1 is LNHDA and CDR2 SQIVND (reference sequence). CDR3 protein: CASLGGTEAFF. As DNA, the CDR3 is TGTGCCAGTCTGGGAGGGACTGAAGCTTTCTTT. The full variable domain, in which reference TRBV19 and TRBJ1-1 provide the parts outside the CDR3, is DGGITQSPKYLFRKEGQNVTLSCEQNLNHDAMYWYRQDPGQGLRLIYYSQIVNDFQKGDIAEGYSVSREKKESFPLTVTSAQKNPTAFYLCASLGGTEAFFGQGTRLTVV.

CDR3 region: CASSLEGQANEKLFF. The CDR3 nucleotides read TGTGCCAGCAGCTTGGAGGGGCAGGCTAATGAAAAACTGTTTTTT. The V gene is TRBV5-5, the J gene TRBJ1-4; perhaps TRBD1 as D (5 bases). The CDR3 has 15 residues. V was shortened by 0 bases and J by 3 bases, with 9 bases between the two germline ends. CDR1 is SGHKS, CDR2 YYEKEE, per germline (reference sequence).

The V gene is TRBV6-6, the J gene TRBJ2-2, with 7 bases lining up with TRBD2. The CDR3 length is 15 residues. Germline CDR1 is MNHNY and CDR2 is SVGAGI (reference sequence). V dropped 5 bases and J dropped 1; count of bases not matched to a gene: 4. CDR3 sequence: CASSTQRGNTGELFF. The CDR3 nucleotides read TGTGCCAGCAGTACTCAGCGGGGGAACACCGGGGAGCTGTTTTTT.

This chain links TRBV21-1 with TRBJ1-2; the listed D gene, TRBD1, was not tested against the DNA. TRBV21-1 represents a pseudogene. The length of the CDR3 is 17 residues. The CDR3 reads CASSEVGTVRDPRGYTF. The CDR3 DNA is TGTGCCAGCAGCGAAGTGGGGACAGTAAGGGACCCGAGAGGCTACACCTTC.

This rearrangement joins TRBV6-5 to TRBJ2-5, with D unclear. The germline CDR1 and CDR2 sequences are MNHEY and SVGAGI. This CDR3 contains 14 residues. V shed 4 bases and J shed 3 bases, with 12 bases lying between them. The CDR3 spells CASSSVGWEETQYF. The DNA of the CDR3 is TGTGCCAGCAGTTCCGTGGGCTGGGAAGAGACCCAGTACTTC.

V and J are TRBV5-4 and TRBJ1-2; D is uncertain. The germline V gene encodes CDR1 SGHNT and CDR2 YYREEE (reference sequence). V was pared by 0 bases and J by 4 bases, with 10 bases between. This CDR3 comprises 14 residues. The CDR3 DNA follows: TGTGCCAGCAGCTTGGCCGGGAGAGTCTATGGCTACACCTTC. Its protein product is CASSLAGRVYGYTF. Drawing the rest from reference TRBV5-4 and TRBJ1-2, the complete variable domain is ETGVTQSPTHLIKTRGQQVTLRCSSQSGHNTVSWYQQALGQGPQFIFQYYREEENGRGNFPPRFSGLQFPNYSSELNVNALELDDSALYLCASSLAGRVYGYTFGSGTRLTVV.

The genes are TRBV6-5 and TRBJ1-1; D perhaps matches TRBD1 (5 bases). Germline assignment: CDR1 MNHEY and CDR2 SVGAGI. Trimming cost V 2 bases and J 1 base, with 14 bases left between them. CDR3 length: 16 amino acids. The CDR3 coding sequence is TGTGCCAGCAGTTACGGCAGGGTGGTGGGGAACACTGAAGCTTTCTTT. Encoded protein: CASSYGRVVGNTEAFF.

The table lists this clone with a count of one. The chain has TRBV5-1 and TRBJ2-3; D not resolved. CDR1 is SGHRS, CDR2 YFSETQ, per germline. V gave up 1 base and J gave up 9 bases, with 18 bases separating them. The CDR3 is made up of 15 amino acids. CDR3 in amino acids: CASSLRPLVAETQYF. In DNA form, the CDR3 reads TGCGCCAGCAGCTTGCGCCCCCTTGTCGCGGAAACGCAGTATTTT.

The chain is built from TRBV18 and TRBJ1-2; 8 bases agree with TRBD1. Germline CDR1 and CDR2: KGHSH and LQKENI. There are 15 residues in the CDR3. J lost 4 bases, V lost 4 bases, and 8 bases had no gene match. The CDR3 nucleotides read TGTGCCAGCTCACAGGCTGACAGGGGTCTCTATGGCTACACCTTC. Translating it yields CASSQADRGLYGYTF.

The rearrangement joins TRBV9 to TRBJ1-6, with 8 nucleotides matching TRBD1. The germline gives CDR1 SGDLS, CDR2 YYNGEE. The CDR3 length is 15 residues. J lost 9 bases, V lost 1 base, and 6 bases had no gene match. CDR3 residues: CASSVRQGTGSPLHF. CDR3 DNA sequence: TGTGCCAGCAGCGTAAGACAGGGGACGGGTTCACCCCTCCACTTT.

The J gene is TRBJ2-7, the V gene TRBV19; D gene ambiguous. V lost 4 bases and J 6 bases, leaving 16 bases between the germline ends. Per germline, CDR1 LNHDA and CDR2 SQIVND (reference sequence). The CDR3 is made up of 14 amino acids. In DNA, the CDR3 is TGTGCCAGTAGTAACCCAAGATTACGGTTCGAGCAGTACTTC. Protein product: CASSNPRLRFEQYF.

The chain is built from TRBV19 and TRBJ1-2, with D unclear. The V end lost 2 bases, the J end lost 0 bases, and 4 bases lay between the germline ends. The CDR3 totals 13 residues. Germline CDR1 reads LNHDA; CDR2 reads SQIVND (reference sequence). Here the CDR3 reads CASSINSNYGYTF. The CDR3 region has the DNA TGTGCCAGTAGTATAAACTCTAACTATGGCTACACCTTC.

A few counts support this clone. This chain links TRBV4-1 with TRBJ1-5; D remains unclear. Between the trimmed V and J ends, which lost 0 bases and 5 bases, there was a span of 11 bases. The CDR3 has 15 residues. Germline V CDR1 and CDR2: MGHRA, YSYEKL. CDR3 in amino acids: CASSQDRTMDQPQHF. Written as DNA, the CDR3 is TGCGCCAGCAGCCAAGATCGAACAATGGATCAGCCCCAGCATTTT.

The rearrangement joins TRBV15 to TRBJ2-3; D is perhaps TRBD1 (7 bases). CDR1 and CDR2 (germline): LNHNV, YYDKDF (reference sequence). Trimming cost V 4 bases and J 4 bases, with 12 bases left between them. The CDR3 has 14 residues. CDR3 in DNA: TGTGCCACCAGCATCACAGGGGAGGCAGATACGCAGTATTTT. Its protein product is CATSITGEADTQYF.

V usage is TRBV11-1 and J usage is TRBJ1-5; D gene unclear. V gave up 5 bases and J gave up 5 bases, with 10 bases separating them. The CDR3 extends over 13 amino acids. CDR1 is SGHAT, CDR2 FQDESV, per germline (reference sequence). The CDR3 is CASSRRGDQPQHF. DNA of the CDR3: TGTGCCAGCAGCCGACGAGGAGATCAGCCCCAGCATTTT.

The rearrangement uses TRBV21-1 and TRBJ2-7; whether TRBD1, the table's D call, matches the DNA was not checked. TRBV21-1 is reported as a pseudogene. The CDR3 loop spans 15 amino acids. The CDR3, as DNA: TGTGCCAGCAGCGCGACAGGGCCTAGCTCCTACGAGCAGTACTTC. Its translation: CASSATGPSSYEQYF.

The gene calls are TRBV19 and TRBJ1-5; unclear D gene. Trimming pared 3 bases from V and 0 bases from J, leaving 9 bases between. The CDR3 spans 15 residues. Germline lookup yields CDR1 LNHDA and CDR2 SQIVND (reference sequence). The CDR3 coding sequence is TGTGCCAGTAGTATTGGCCCCGCTAGCAATCAGCCCCAGCATTTT. This codes for CASSIGPASNQPQHF. Combining the CDR3 with reference TRBV19 and TRBJ1-5 gives the whole variable domain DGGITQSPKYLFRKEGQNVTLSCEQNLNHDAMYWYRQDPGQGLRLIYYSQIVNDFQKGDIAEGYSVSREKKESFPLTVTSAQKNPTAFYLCASSIGPASNQPQHFGDGTRLSIL.

The chain is built from TRBV2 and TRBJ1-1; tentative D call: TRBD1 (6 bases). Germline assignment: CDR1 SNHLY and CDR2 FYNNEI. This CDR3 is built from 14 residues. V was clipped by 6 bases and J by 3 bases, with 14 bases between them. CDR3 sequence: CASRNRELDTEAFF. CDR3 coding DNA: TGTGCCAGCAGGAACAGGGAATTGGACACTGAAGCTTTCTTT. Full variable domain (outside the CDR3, taken from reference TRBV2 and TRBJ1-1): EPEVTQTPSHQVTQMGQEVILRCVPISNHLYFYWYRQILGQKVEFLVSFYNNEISEKSEIFDDQFSVERPDGSNFTLKIRSTKLEDSAMYFCASRNRELDTEAFFGQGTRLTVV.

The CDR3 bases are TGTGCCAGCAGGCCCGTACAGTACAATCAGCCCCAGCATTTT. Encoded protein: CASRPVQYNQPQHF. The chain couples TRBV12-1 to TRBJ1-5; TRBD1 was called by the table and not checked on the DNA. TRBV12-1 is recorded as a pseudogene. This CDR3 is 14 amino acids long.

Remarks on this clone: At one end the junction does not follow the germline gene, possibly because of a read error. This chain links TRBV29-1 with TRBJ2-7, with a tentative D call TRBD2 (6 bases). The CDR3 loop spans 13 amino acids. From germline, CDR1 is SQVTM and CDR2 ANQGSEA. The DNA for the CDR3 is TGCAGTGTTGGTGGAGGGGATTCCTACGAGCAGTACTTC. Residues: CSVGGGDSYEQYF.

The V and J genes are TRBV5-1 and TRBJ2-5; D is possibly TRBD1 (6 bases). V gave up 2 bases and J gave up 1 base, with 9 bases separating them. This CDR3 contains 14 residues. Germline V gene sequence: CDR1 SGHRS, CDR2 YFSETQ. CDR3 protein: CASSFGQIQETQYF. For the CDR3, the DNA is TGCGCCAGCAGCTTCGGACAGATCCAAGAGACCCAGTACTTC.

This sequence joins TRBV7-2 and TRBJ2-3; the match to TRBD1 covers 11 bases. CDR3 size: 16 residues. Germline-derived CDR1 and CDR2 are SGHTA and FQGNSA. The V segment lost 4 bases and the J segment 4 bases; nucleotides outside the gene matches: 7. CDR3: CASSSFEGQGADTQYF. CDR3 coding DNA: TGTGCCAGCAGCTCCTTCGAGGGACAGGGGGCAGATACGCAGTATTTT.